This TCR beta chain stems from a study of beta chain features in type 1 diabetes. Study conclusions and caveats: Sequencing used cDNA, and cells with high TCR expression could therefore be over-represented.

The V segment lost 4 bases and the J segment 11 bases; nucleotides outside the gene matches: 21. This CDR3 contains 18 residues. Germline V lookup: CDR1 SGHNT, CDR2 YYREEE (reference sequence). This clone was counted only a few times. Its cognate antigen is unknown. The sequenced template was cDNA made from the entire isolated RNA. Assay used: immunoSEQ multiplex PCR; TCRdb lists only in-frame clones, some missing. The table shows about 230,000 clones, with 9.6% occurring only once. CD4+ cells of the naive, central memory, regulatory and stem cell-like memory types were sorted via CD45RO/CCR7/CD25/CD127/CD95/CD27.

The chain uses TRBV5-4 and TRBJ2-1, with 10 positions matching TRBD2. This sequence originates from a woman between 18 and 30 years old in good health. Sequencing was done on a sample of naive CD4+ T cells from blood. The CDR3 reads CASSPSTSGTSRETQQFF. The CDR3 DNA is TGTGCCAGCAGCCCAAGTACTAGCGGGACTTCCCGGGAGACTCAGCAGTTCTTC.